A selection of T cell receptor beta chains follows, all from one sample in a study of identical twins. MiXCR was run by TCRdb on the 5' RACE reads, yielding one entry per CDR3 protein. This sample carries 1.5 million to 2 million distinct CDR3 sequences, less than 40% of them seen once, and the ten largest clones take about 0.25%. The sample was cord blood. These receptors were taken from a newborn girl in good health. Each CDR3 is given with its conserved first and last residue. The order of the fields is J gene, clone size, D gene, V gene, CDR3 protein, CDR3 DNA. The D gene is left open where the match is weak. Not all rows give a size; the values are once, few, many and, for expanded clones, a class.

TRBJ2-7 | few | . | TRBV6-1 | CASRLTVSSYEQYF | TGTGCCAGCAGGTTGACAGTTAGCTCCTACGAGCAGTACTTC
TRBJ2-3 | . | TRBD2 | TRBV12-3/TRBV12-4 | CASSSGTRGPPHTQYF | TGTGCCAGCAGTTCCGGGACTAGGGGTCCCCCGCATACGCAGTATTTT
TRBJ2-4 | once | . | TRBV29-1 | CSVGRGGENIQYF | TGCAGCGTAGGAAGGGGGGGCGAAAACATTCAGTACTTC
TRBJ2-3 | . | . | TRBV10-3 | CAISIQGSFSTDTQYF | TGTGCCATCAGTATTCAGGGGTCCTTCAGCACAGATACGCAGTATTTT
TRBJ1-2 | . | . | TRBV20-1 | CSARGAGSYGYTF | TGCAGTGCTAGGGGGGCGGGGAGCTATGGCTACACCTTC
TRBJ2-1 | . | TRBD1 | TRBV10-3 | CAISPGQGTYNEQFF | TGTGCCATCAGTCCCGGACAGGGAACCTACAATGAGCAGTTCTTC
TRBJ2-7 | many | . | TRBV29-1 | CSVAGRGYEQYF | TGCAGCGTTGCAGGCAGGGGTTACGAGCAGTACTTC
TRBJ2-1 | . | . | TRBV12-3/TRBV12-4 | CASTGDLSSYNEQFF | TGTGCCAGCACCGGGGATCTGAGTTCATACAATGAGCAGTTCTTC
TRBJ1-2 | few | . | TRBV20-1 | CSASMTGAIFGYTF | TGCAGTGCTAGTATGACGGGGGCGATTTTCGGCTACACCTTC
TRBJ1-2 | . | TRBD1 | TRBV6-4 | CASSPDRRPYGYTF | TGTGCCAGCAGTCCGGACAGGCGCCCCTATGGCTACACCTTC
TRBJ1-4 | . | . | TRBV5-1 | CASSEGGGNEKLFF | TGCGCCAGCAGCGAAGGTGGGGGAAATGAAAAACTGTTTTTT
TRBJ2-1 | . | TRBD2 | TRBV7-6 | CASSLGVAGERYEQFF | TGTGCCAGCAGCTTAGGGGTAGCGGGAGAGCGGTACGAGCAGTTCTTC
TRBJ2-7 | once | . | TRBV5-1 | CASGADVYYEQYF | TGCGCCAGCGGCGCGGACGTGTACTACGAGCAGTACTTC
TRBJ2-1 | few | TRBD2 | TRBV9 | CASSVVSGTSLNEQFF | TGTGCCAGCAGCGTAGTTTCCGGGACTAGCCTTAATGAGCAGTTCTTC
TRBJ1-5 | . | . | TRBV6-1 | CASSEWKKANQPQHF | TGTGCCAGCAGTGAATGGAAGAAGGCAAATCAGCCCCAGCATTTT
TRBJ2-7 | . | TRBD1 | TRBV11-2 | CASSRDRDRTYEQYF | TGTGCCAGCAGCAGGGACAGGGATCGGACCTACGAGCAGTACTTC
TRBJ2-5 | . | TRBD1 | TRBV11-2 | CANSLVGMDRGETQYF | TGTGCCAACAGCTTGGTGGGAATGGACAGGGGCGAGACCCAGTACTTC
TRBJ2-3 | many | . | TRBV25-1 | CASNGVITDTQYF | TGTGCCAGCAACGGGGTGATCACAGATACGCAGTATTTT
TRBJ2-4 | . | . | TRBV5-1 | CASTTGTYNEQYF | TGCGCCAGCACAACGGGGACATACAATGAGCAGTACTTC
TRBJ2-1 | . | TRBD1 | TRBV12-5 | CASGLAETGFGSYNEQFF | TGTGCTAGTGGTTTGGCAGAGACAGGGTTTGGATCCTACAATGAGCAGTTCTTC
TRBJ2-7 | . | . | TRBV6-1 | CASSETVGNEQYF | TGTGCCAGCAGTGAAACGGTAGGAAACGAGCAGTACTTC
TRBJ2-7 | . | . | TRBV13 | CASSQVAFSYNEQYF | TGTGCCAGCAGCCAAGTAGCATTCTCCTACAATGAGCAGTACTTC
TRBJ2-1 | few | . | TRBV20-1 | CSARDLGIYDEQFF | TGCAGTGCTAGGGATCTGGGCATCTACGATGAGCAGTTCTTC
TRBJ2-3 | . | . | TRBV28 | CASSLKAPLDWVADTQYF | TGTGCCAGCAGTTTGAAAGCCCCACTAGATTGGGTAGCAGATACGCAGTATTTT
TRBJ1-2 | few | . | TRBV20-1 | CSAREGNYDGYTF | TGCAGTGCTAGGGAGGGGAACTATGATGGCTACACCTTC
TRBJ2-1 | . | TRBD2 | TRBV20-1 | CSARTAGDYNEQFF | TGCAGTGCTAGGACGGCGGGGGACTACAATGAGCAGTTCTTC
TRBJ2-5 | few | . | TRBV20-1 | CSARVGRSQYF | TGCAGTGCTAGGGTGGGCCGATCCCAGTACTTC
TRBJ2-3 | few | . | TRBV4-2 | CASSQARGREDTQYF | TGTGCCAGCAGCCAAGCGCGGGGGCGGGAAGATACGCAGTATTTT
TRBJ2-7 | few | TRBD2 | TRBV20-1 | CSARYLAGVSYEQYF | TGCAGTGCTAGATATCTAGCGGGGGTCTCCTACGAGCAGTACTTC
TRBJ2-1 | many | TRBD1 | TRBV5-1 | CASSIMGQGDFNEQFF | TGCGCCAGCAGCATAATGGGACAGGGGGATTTCAATGAGCAGTTCTTC
TRBJ2-2 | once | . | TRBV29-1 | CRVQNTGELFF | TGCAGAGTACAAAACACCGGGGAGCTGTTTTTT
TRBJ1-5 | . | TRBD1 | TRBV24-1 | CATSDLIAGQGNQPQHF | TGTGCCACCAGTGATTTGATAGCCGGACAGGGTAATCAGCCCCAGCATTTT
TRBJ2-7 | . | . | TRBV3-1 | CASSPPRQGGGYEQYF | TGTGCCAGCAGCCCCCCTCGGCAGGGAGGAGGCTACGAGCAGTACTTC
TRBJ1-6 | few | . | TRBV12-3/TRBV12-4 | CATSGQLNSPLHF | TGTGCCACTTCTGGGCAGCTCAATTCACCCCTCCACTTT
TRBJ1-2 | few | . | TRBV5-1 | CASSEGPQGVGYGYTF | TGCGCCAGCAGCGAAGGTCCACAGGGTGTGGGATATGGCTACACCTTC
TRBJ2-1 | few | . | TRBV20-1 | CSAKTGASYNEQFF | TGCAGTGCCAAGACGGGGGCCTCCTACAATGAGCAGTTCTTC
TRBJ2-1 | . | TRBD2 | TRBV9 | CASSVISGGAYNEQFF | TGTGCCAGCAGCGTAATTAGCGGGGGGGCCTACAATGAGCAGTTCTTC
TRBJ2-2 | . | . | TRBV20-1 | CSARERGHTGELFF | TGCAGTGCTAGAGAAAGGGGCCACACCGGGGAGCTGTTTTTT
TRBJ2-1 | . | . | TRBV9 | CASSVVDSYNEQFF | TGTGCCAGCAGCGTAGTGGATAGCTACAATGAGCAGTTCTTC
TRBJ2-5 | few | TRBD1 | TRBV13 | CASSEDRSGDQETQYF | TGTGCCAGCAGTGAGGACAGGTCGGGTGACCAAGAGACCCAGTACTTC
TRBJ2-1 | . | TRBD2 | TRBV4-1 | CASSQVTGGQEFF | TGCGCCAGCAGCCAAGTAACGGGGGGGCAGGAGTTCTTC
TRBJ2-7 | few | . | TRBV10-3 | CAISAYPSSYEQYF | TGTGCCATCAGTGCGTACCCGAGCTCCTACGAGCAGTACTTC
TRBJ2-1 | . | . | TRBV4-1 | CASSQVGRLYYNEQFF | TGCGCCAGCAGCCAAGTCGGACGCCTATACTACAATGAGCAGTTCTTC
TRBJ2-1 | . | . | TRBV4-2 | CASSQDWVRLYNEQFF | TGTGCCAGCAGCCAAGATTGGGTGAGACTGTACAATGAGCAGTTCTTC
TRBJ2-2 | few | TRBD1 | TRBV12-3/TRBV12-4 | CASTPGQGYTGELFF | TGTGCCAGCACCCCGGGACAGGGATACACCGGGGAGCTGTTTTTT
TRBJ2-3 | . | TRBD1 | TRBV20-1 | CRARRDPGQGTDTQYF | TGCAGAGCTAGACGGGATCCGGGACAGGGCACAGATACGCAGTATTTT
TRBJ1-4 | once | TRBD1 | TRBV11-2 | CASSLGQVSNEKLFF | TGTGCCAGCAGCTTGGGACAGGTCTCAAATGAAAAACTGTTTTTT
TRBJ2-7 | . | TRBD1 | TRBV20-1 | CSASYRGEQYF | TGCAGTGCTAGCTACAGGGGCGAGCAGTACTTC
TRBJ1-5 | . | TRBD1 | TRBV18 | CASSPDRGTFDQPQHF | TGTGCCAGCTCACCAGACAGGGGGACCTTCGATCAGCCCCAGCATTTT
TRBJ2-1 | . | TRBD1 | TRBV4-1 | CASSVRGQLSRNEQFF | TGCGCCAGCAGCGTCCGGGGACAGCTATCCCGCAATGAGCAGTTCTTC
TRBJ2-1 | few | . | TRBV9 | CASSATVEQFF | TGTGCCAGCAGCGCGACAGTTGAGCAGTTCTTC
TRBJ2-3 | . | . | TRBV7-2 | CASSFGNGTDTQYF | TGTGCCAGCAGCTTCGGTAACGGCACAGATACGCAGTATTTT
TRBJ1-5 | . | . | TRBV20-1 | CSARVKSNQPQHF | TGCAGTGCCCGGGTTAAGAGCAATCAGCCCCAGCATTTT
TRBJ1-1 | few | TRBD1 | TRBV29-1 | CSVFRTGENTEAFF | TGCAGCGTCTTCAGGACAGGGGAGAACACTGAAGCTTTCTTT
TRBJ1-2 | few | . | TRBV6-2/TRBV6-3 | CASSPPTGWNYGYTF | TGTGCCAGCAGTCCCCCCACGGGGTGGAATTATGGCTACACCTTC
TRBJ2-1 | once | . | TRBV20-1 | CSARDRSRAGAYNEQFF | TGCAGTGCTAGAGATAGGTCTAGGGCTGGAGCCTACAATGAGCAGTTCTTC